This TCR beta chain derives from a study of blood T cell repertoires in COVID-19. Method: immunoSEQ multiplex PCR; TCRdb's copy keeps in-frame clones and lacks some. This table holds roughly 100,000 clones, about 78% found once. CDR3 length: 16 amino acids. Germline V CDR1 and CDR2: SGHVS, FQNEAQ. J gave up 10 bases and V 5 bases, and 16 bases lay outside the gene matches. This clone was recorded only once. Material: peripheral blood. The chain links TRBV7-8 to TRBJ1-1; 10 bases align to TRBD1. The sequence derives from a man aged 55 to 70 with active or convalescent COVID-19. This chain's CDR3 is CASSSDHRTGGNGAFF. The CDR3 DNA sequence: TGTGCCAGCAGCAGCGACCACCGGACAGGGGGTAATGGAGCTTTCTTT.